Listed here are 5 T cell receptor beta chains from one sample, sequenced in a study of blood T cell repertoires in COVID-19 (dated by TCRdb to the early 2020s). Libraries were made using the immunoSEQ multiplex PCR assay. TCRdb provides this immuneACCESS table in a form limited to in-frame rearrangements. Some clones are lacking; in checked studies, under half of them reflect an unresolved V gene, and why the rest are absent is not known. The sample records 65,000 or so clones, over 85% of which are singletons. 1.3% of the sample goes to the ten largest clones. Source material: peripheral blood. The source of these receptors is a man between 60 and 70 years old with acute or convalescent COVID-19.

The V call is TRBV6-1, the J call TRBJ1-6; 9 nucleotides line up with TRBD1. This CDR3 region has 16 residues. CDR1 MNHNS and CDR2 SASEGT come from the germline V gene. Unmatched junction bases numbered 8, after V lost 4 bases and J lost 7 bases. The CDR3 region has the DNA TGTGCCAGCAGTGCGCGGACAGGGGCCGGGAATTCACCCCTCCACTTT. Protein: CASSARTGAGNSPLHF.

The rearrangement uses TRBV19 and TRBJ1-1; D is uncertain. V was trimmed by 3 bases and J by 0 bases, leaving 11 bases between them. From germline, CDR1 is LNHDA and CDR2 SQIVND (reference sequence). CDR3 size: 15 residues. In DNA form, the CDR3 reads TGTGCCAGTAGTATCCAGCCCGGGTTGAACACTGAAGCTTTCTTT. Translation: CASSIQPGLNTEAFF. The full variable domain, rest sourced from reference TRBV19 and TRBJ1-1, is DGGITQSPKYLFRKEGQNVTLSCEQNLNHDAMYWYRQDPGQGLRLIYYSQIVNDFQKGDIAEGYSVSREKKESFPLTVTSAQKNPTAFYLCASSIQPGLNTEAFFGQGTRLTVV.

This clone has only a few counts. V and J are TRBV7-2 and TRBJ2-1; TRBD1 matches 9 bases. The CDR3 has 14 residues. Germline trimming cut 4 bases from V and 5 bases from J; bases unmatched to any gene: 3. Germline-derived CDR1 and CDR2 are SGHTA and FQGNSA. DNA for the CDR3: TGTGCCAGCAGCTGGACAGGGGTCAACAATGAGCAGTTCTTC. It is translated as CASSWTGVNNEQFF.

The chain has TRBV6-1 and TRBJ2-1, with D perhaps matching TRBD1 (5 bases). The CDR3 consists of 15 residues. Germline V CDR1 and CDR2: MNHNS, SASEGT. Trimming took 0 bases from V and 16 from J, leaving 22 bases between them. In DNA form, the CDR3 reads TGTGCCAGCAGTGAAGCCCGCACCCTACAGGTTACCCGATTCTTC. Protein: CASSEARTLQVTRFF.

The chain carries TRBV4-1 and TRBJ1-5; D may be TRBD1 (5 bases). Per the germline V gene, CDR1 is MGHRA and CDR2 is YSYEKL. This CDR3 region has 16 residues. Trimming removed 0 bases at V and 3 bases at J, with 12 bases between. In nucleotides, the CDR3 is TGCGCCAGCAGCCAAGATGCAGGGAAGTCCAATCAGCCCCAGCATTTT. Translating gives CASSQDAGKSNQPQHF.